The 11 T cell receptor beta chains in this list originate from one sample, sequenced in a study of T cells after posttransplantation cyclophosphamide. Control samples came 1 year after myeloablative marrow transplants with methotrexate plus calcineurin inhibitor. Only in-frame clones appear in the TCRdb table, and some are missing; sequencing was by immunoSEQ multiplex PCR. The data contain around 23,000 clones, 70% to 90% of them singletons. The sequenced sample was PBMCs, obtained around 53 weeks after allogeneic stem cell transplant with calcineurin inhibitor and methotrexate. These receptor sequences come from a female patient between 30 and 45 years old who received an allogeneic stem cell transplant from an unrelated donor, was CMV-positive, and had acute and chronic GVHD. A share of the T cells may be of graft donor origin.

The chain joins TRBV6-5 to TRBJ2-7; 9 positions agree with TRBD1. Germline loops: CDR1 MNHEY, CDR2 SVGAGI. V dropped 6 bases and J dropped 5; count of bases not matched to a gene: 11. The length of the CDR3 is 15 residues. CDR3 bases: TGTGCCAGCAGCCCTATCGACAGGGGGATCCACGAGCAGTACTTC. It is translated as CASSPIDRGIHEQYF.

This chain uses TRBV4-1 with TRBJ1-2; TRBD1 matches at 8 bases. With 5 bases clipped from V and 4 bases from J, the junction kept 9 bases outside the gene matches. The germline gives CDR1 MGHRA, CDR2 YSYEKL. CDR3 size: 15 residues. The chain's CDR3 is CASSGQGRGSYGYTF. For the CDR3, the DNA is TGCGCCAGCAGCGGACAGGGACGTGGGAGCTATGGCTACACCTTC.

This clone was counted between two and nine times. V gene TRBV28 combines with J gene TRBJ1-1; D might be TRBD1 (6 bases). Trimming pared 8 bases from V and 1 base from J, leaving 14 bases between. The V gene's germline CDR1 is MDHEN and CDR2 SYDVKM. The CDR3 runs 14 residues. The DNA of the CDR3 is TGTGCCAGCCAAGCACAGGGTCAGAACACTGAAGCTTTCTTT. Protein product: CASQAQGQNTEAFF. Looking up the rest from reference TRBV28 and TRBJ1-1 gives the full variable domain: DVKVTQSSRYLVKRTGEKVFLECVQDMDHENMFWYRQDPGLGLRLIYFSYDVKMKEKGDIPEGYSVSREKKERFSLILESASTNQTSMYLCASQAQGQNTEAFFGQGTRLTVV.

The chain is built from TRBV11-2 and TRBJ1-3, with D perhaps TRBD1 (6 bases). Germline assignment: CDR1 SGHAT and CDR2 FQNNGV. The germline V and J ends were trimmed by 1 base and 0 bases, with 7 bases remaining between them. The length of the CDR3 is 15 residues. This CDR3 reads CASSLVQGSGNTIYF. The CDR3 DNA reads TGTGCCAGCAGCTTAGTACAGGGCTCTGGAAACACCATATATTTT. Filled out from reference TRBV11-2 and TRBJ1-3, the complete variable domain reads EAGVAQSPRYKIIEKRQSVAFWCNPISGHATLYWYQQILGQGPKLLIQFQNNGVVDDSQLPKDRFSAERLKGVDSTLKIQPAKLEDSAVYLCASSLVQGSGNTIYFGEGSWLTVV.

This CDR3 is CASSLGGEYTDTQYF. The DNA of the CDR3 is TGTGCCAGCAGCCTCGGCGGGGAGTACACAGATACGCAGTATTTT. The chain is built from TRBV7-2 and TRBJ2-3; TRBD2 is a possible D gene (6 bases). This CDR3 has 15 residues. Trimming left V 5 bases short and J 2 bases short, with 14 bases between. Germline assignment: CDR1 SGHTA and CDR2 FQGNSA.

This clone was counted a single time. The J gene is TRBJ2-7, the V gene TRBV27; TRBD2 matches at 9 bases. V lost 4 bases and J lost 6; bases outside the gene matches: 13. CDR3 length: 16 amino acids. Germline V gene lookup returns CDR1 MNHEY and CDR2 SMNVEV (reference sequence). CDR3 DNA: TGTGCCAGCAGTTCCATCTTTAGCGGGAGTCTGGCCGAGCAGTACTTC. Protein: CASSSIFSGSLAEQYF.

In DNA, the CDR3 is TGTGCCAGTACGGACAGTCAGACCCAGTACTTC. Translated, it gives CASTDSQTQYF. The rearrangement joins TRBV19 to TRBJ2-5, with D perhaps matching TRBD1 (6 bases). CDR3 length: 11 residues. Germline V gene data show CDR1 as LNHDA and CDR2 as SQIVND (reference sequence). Trimming cost V 7 bases and J 6 bases, with 9 bases left between them.

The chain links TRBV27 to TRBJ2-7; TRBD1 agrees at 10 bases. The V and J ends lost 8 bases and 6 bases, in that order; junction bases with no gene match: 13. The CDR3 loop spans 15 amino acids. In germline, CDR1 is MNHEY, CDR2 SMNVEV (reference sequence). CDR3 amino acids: CASYLFGQGGIEQYF. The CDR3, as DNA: TGTGCCAGCTACCTATTCGGACAGGGGGGGATCGAGCAGTACTTC.

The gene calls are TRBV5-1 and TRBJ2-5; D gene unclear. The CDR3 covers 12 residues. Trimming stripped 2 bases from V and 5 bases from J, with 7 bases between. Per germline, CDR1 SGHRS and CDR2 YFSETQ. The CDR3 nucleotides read TGCGCCAGCAGCTTCGGTTATGAGACCCAGTACTTC. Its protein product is CASSFGYETQYF. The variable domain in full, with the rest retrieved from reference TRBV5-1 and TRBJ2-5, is KAGVTQTPRYLIKTRGQQVTLSCSPISGHRSVSWYQQTPGQGLQFLFEYFSETQRNKGNFPGRFSGRQFSNSRSEMNVSTLELGDSALYLCASSFGYETQYFGPGTRLLVL.

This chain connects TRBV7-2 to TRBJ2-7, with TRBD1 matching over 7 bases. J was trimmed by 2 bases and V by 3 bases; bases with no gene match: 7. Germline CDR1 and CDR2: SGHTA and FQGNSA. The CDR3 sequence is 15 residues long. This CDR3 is CASSFDREFPYEQYF. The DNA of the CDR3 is TGTGCCAGCAGCTTCGACAGGGAGTTCCCCTACGAGCAGTACTTC.

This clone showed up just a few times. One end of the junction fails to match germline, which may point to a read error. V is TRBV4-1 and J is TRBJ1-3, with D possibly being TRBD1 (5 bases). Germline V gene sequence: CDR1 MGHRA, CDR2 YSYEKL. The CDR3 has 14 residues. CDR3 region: CASSQDPGGSTIYF. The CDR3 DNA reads TGCGCCAGCAGCCAAGATCCCGGGGGAAGCACCATATATTTT.